The 2 T cell receptor beta chains in this list originate from one sample, sequenced in a study of Ad26.COV2.S vaccination and SARS-CoV-2 variants. The method was immunoSEQ multiplex PCR; TCRdb's version includes in-frame clones alone and lacks a portion of them. This sample yields a few hundred thousand clones, of which 83% are seen a single time; 7% to 9.5% belongs to the top ten. The treatment was: roughly 19 received Ad26.COV2.S at low or high dose, single or two shots; about 5 received placebo; per-sample allocation not given. Specimen acquisition occurred on day 63 following the initial vaccine or placebo injection. This specimen consisted of peripheral blood, obtained in a trial of Ad26.COV2.S vaccine versus placebo. These receptors were obtained from a person aged 18-65 years who received the Ad26.COV2.S COVID-19 vaccine or a placebo.

CDR3 bases: TGTGCCAGCAGCTTCGGACTAGCGGGGGGGAATGAGCAGTTCTTC. Its protein is CASSFGLAGGNEQFF. The chain uses TRBV11-3 and TRBJ2-1; 15 bases are shared with TRBD2. The CDR3 contains 15 residues. Trimming removed 3 bases from V and 7 bases from J; junction bases left unmatched: 1. The germline V gene has CDR1 SGHNT and CDR2 YENEEA. Supplemented by reference TRBV11-3 and TRBJ2-1, the full variable domain reads EAGVVQSPRYKIIEKKQPVAFWCNPISGHNTLYWYLQNLGQGPELLIRYENEEAVDDSQLPKDRFSAERLKGVDSTLKIQPAELGDSAVYLCASSFGLAGGNEQFFGPGTRLTVL.

The chain has TRBV5-1 and TRBJ1-6; 8 bases match TRBD1. The CDR3 sequence is 15 residues long. The germline V gene has CDR1 SGHRS and CDR2 YFSETQ. With V trimmed by 0 bases and J by 7 bases, 3 bases remained unmatched. CDR3 residues: CASSLAGGWNSPLHF. CDR3 in DNA: TGCGCCAGCAGCTTGGCAGGGGGCTGGAATTCACCCCTCCACTTT.